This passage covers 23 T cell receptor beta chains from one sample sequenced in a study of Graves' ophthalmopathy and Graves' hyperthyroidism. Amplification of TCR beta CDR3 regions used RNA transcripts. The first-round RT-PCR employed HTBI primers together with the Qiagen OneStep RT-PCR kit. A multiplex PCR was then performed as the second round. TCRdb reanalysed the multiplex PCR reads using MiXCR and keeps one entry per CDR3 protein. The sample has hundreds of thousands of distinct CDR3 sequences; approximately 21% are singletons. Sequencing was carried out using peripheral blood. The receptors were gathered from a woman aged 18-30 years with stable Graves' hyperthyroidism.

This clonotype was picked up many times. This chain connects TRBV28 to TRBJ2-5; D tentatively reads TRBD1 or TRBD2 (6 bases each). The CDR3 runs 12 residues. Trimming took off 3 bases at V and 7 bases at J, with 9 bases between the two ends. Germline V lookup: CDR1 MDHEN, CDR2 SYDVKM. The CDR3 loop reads CASSFGGWTQYF. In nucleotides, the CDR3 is TGTGCCAGCAGTTTCGGGGGCTGGACCCAGTACTTC.

The DNA for the CDR3 is TGTGCCAGCTCCTTTAACAGGGATAGCAATCAGCCCCAGCATTTT. It yields the protein CASSFNRDSNQPQHF. The chain has TRBV18 and TRBJ1-5; D is possibly TRBD1 (6 bases). Germline V gene lookup returns CDR1 KGHSH and CDR2 LQKENI. The CDR3 has 15 amino acids. V lost 6 bases to trimming and J lost 0 bases, with 12 bases between them.

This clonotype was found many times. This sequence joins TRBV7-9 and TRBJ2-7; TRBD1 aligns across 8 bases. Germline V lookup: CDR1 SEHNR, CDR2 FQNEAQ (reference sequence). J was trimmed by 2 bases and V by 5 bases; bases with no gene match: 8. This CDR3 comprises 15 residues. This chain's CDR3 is CASSRPGTGAYEQYF. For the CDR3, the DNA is TGTGCCAGCAGCCGCCCTGGGACAGGAGCCTACGAGCAGTACTTC.

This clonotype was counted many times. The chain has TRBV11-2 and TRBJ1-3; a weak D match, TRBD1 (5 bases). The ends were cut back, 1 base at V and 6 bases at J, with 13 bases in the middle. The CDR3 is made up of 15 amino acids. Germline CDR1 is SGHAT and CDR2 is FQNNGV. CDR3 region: CASSLGSGAENTIYF. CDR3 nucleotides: TGTGCCAGCAGCTTAGGATCCGGGGCTGAAAACACCATATATTTT.

This CDR3 is CASSLRVDEQYF. CDR3 coding DNA: TGTGCCAGCAGCCTCAGGGTCGACGAGCAGTACTTC. The chain uses TRBV11-2 and TRBJ2-7; D is perhaps TRBD1 (5 bases). Germline V gene sequence: CDR1 SGHAT, CDR2 FQNNGV. The CDR3 is made up of 12 amino acids. The V and J ends lost 5 bases and 5 bases respectively, with 10 bases between them.

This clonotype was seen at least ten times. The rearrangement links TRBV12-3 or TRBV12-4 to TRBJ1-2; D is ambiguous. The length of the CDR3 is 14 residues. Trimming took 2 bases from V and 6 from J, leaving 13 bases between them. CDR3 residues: CASSLSRGKDGYTF. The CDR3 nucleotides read TGTGCCAGCAGTTTAAGTAGAGGGAAGGATGGCTACACCTTC.

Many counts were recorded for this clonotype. In nucleotides, the CDR3 is TGTGCCAGCAGCCCCTTGGCGGACTCCTACGAGCAGTACTTC. Translation gives CASSPLADSYEQYF. The chain couples TRBV11-2 to TRBJ2-7; no reliable D call. This CDR3 comprises 14 residues. The germline gives CDR1 SGHAT, CDR2 FQNNGV. With 5 bases removed from V and 0 bases from J, the gap between germline ends came to 11 bases.

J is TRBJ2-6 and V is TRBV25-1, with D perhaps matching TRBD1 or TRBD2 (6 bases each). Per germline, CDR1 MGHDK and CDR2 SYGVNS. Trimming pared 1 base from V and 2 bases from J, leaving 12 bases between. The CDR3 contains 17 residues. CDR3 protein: CASSELEGGPGANVLTF. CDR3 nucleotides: TGTGCCAGCAGTGAATTGGAGGGGGGCCCTGGGGCCAACGTCCTGACTTTC.

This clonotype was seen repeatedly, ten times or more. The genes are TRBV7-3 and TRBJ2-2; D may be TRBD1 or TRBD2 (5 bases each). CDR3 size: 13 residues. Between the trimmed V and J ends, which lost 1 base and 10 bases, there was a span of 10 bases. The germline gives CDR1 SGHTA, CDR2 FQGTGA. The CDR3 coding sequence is TGTGCCAGCAGCTTAAGAGGGACCCAGGAGCTGTTTTTT. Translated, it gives CASSLRGTQELFF.

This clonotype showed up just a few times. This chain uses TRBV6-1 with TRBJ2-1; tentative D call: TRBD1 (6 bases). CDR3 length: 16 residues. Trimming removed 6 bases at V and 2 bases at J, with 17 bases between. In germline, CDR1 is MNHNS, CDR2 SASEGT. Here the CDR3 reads CASRIVTGNPYNEQFF. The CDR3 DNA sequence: TGTGCCAGCAGAATCGTGACAGGTAACCCCTACAATGAGCAGTTCTTC.

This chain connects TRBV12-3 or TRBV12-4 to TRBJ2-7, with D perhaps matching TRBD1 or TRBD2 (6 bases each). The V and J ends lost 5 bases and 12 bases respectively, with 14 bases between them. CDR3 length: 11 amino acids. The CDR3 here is CASSLQGGLYF. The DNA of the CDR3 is TGTGCCAGCAGTCTACAGGGAGGTCTGTACTTC.

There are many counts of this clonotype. The CDR3 loop is CATHRSSYEQYF. In nucleotides, the CDR3 is TGTGCCACCCATCGGAGCTCCTACGAGCAGTACTTC. The rearrangement joins TRBV28 to TRBJ2-7; D unresolved. Germline assignment: CDR1 MDHEN and CDR2 SYDVKM. Trimming took 10 bases from V and 0 from J, leaving 10 bases between them. This CDR3 has 12 residues. Full variable domain (outside the CDR3, taken from reference TRBV28 and TRBJ2-7): DVKVTQSSRYLVKRTGEKVFLECVQDMDHENMFWYRQDPGLGLRLIYFSYDVKMKEKGDIPEGYSVSREKKERFSLILESASTNQTSMYLCATHRSSYEQYFGPGTRLTVT.

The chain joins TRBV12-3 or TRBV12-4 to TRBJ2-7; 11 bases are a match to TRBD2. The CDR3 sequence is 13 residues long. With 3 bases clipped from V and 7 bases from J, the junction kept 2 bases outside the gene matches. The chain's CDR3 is CASSFTSGGEQYF. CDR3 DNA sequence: TGTGCCAGCAGTTTCACTAGCGGGGGTGAGCAGTACTTC.

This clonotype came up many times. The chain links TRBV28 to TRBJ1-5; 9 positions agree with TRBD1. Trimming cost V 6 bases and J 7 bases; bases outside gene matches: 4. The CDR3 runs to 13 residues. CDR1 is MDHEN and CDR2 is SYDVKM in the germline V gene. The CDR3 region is CASRGTGWQPQHF. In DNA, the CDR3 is TGTGCCAGCAGGGGGACAGGGTGGCAGCCCCAGCATTTT.

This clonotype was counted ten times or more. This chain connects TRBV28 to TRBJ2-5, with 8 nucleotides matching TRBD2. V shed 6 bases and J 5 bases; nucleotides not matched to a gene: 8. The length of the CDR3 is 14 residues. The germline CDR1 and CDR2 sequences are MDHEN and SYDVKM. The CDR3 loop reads CASSSGGGSETQYF. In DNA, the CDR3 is TGTGCCAGCAGCTCGGGGGGGGGGAGCGAGACCCAGTACTTC.

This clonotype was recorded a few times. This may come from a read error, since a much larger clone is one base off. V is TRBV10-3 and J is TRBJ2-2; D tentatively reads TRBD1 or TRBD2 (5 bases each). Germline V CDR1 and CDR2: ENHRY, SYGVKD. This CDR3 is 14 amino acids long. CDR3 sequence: CAISARDGTGELCF. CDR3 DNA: TGTGCCATCAGCGCTAGGGACGGCACCGGGGAGCTGTGTTTT.

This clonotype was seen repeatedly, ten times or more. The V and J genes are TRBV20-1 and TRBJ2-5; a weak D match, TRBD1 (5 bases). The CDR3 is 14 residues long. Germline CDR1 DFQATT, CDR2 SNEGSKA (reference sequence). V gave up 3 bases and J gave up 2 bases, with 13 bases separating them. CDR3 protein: CSAREGVLQETQYF. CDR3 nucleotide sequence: TGCAGTGCTAGGGAAGGGGTCTTGCAAGAGACCCAGTACTTC.

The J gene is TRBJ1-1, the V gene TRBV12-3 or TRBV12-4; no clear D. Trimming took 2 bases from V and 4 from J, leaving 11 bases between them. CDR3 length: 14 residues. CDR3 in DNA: TGTGCCAGCAGTTTACTCGGGGAAGGCACTGAAGCTTTCTTT. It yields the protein CASSLLGEGTEAFF.

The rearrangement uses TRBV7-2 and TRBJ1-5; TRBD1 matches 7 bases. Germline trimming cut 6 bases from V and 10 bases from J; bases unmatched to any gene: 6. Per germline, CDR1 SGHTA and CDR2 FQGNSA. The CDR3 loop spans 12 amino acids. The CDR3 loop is CASSYTGDPQHF. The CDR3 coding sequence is TGTGCCAGCAGTTATACAGGGGACCCCCAGCATTTT.

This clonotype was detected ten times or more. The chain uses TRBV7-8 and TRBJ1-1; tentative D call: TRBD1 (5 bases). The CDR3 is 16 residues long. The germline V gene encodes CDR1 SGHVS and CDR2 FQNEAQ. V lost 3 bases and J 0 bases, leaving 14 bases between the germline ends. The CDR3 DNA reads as TGTGCCAGCAGCTTCGGGACCTTCGAACTGAACACTGAAGCTTTCTTT. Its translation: CASSFGTFELNTEAFF.

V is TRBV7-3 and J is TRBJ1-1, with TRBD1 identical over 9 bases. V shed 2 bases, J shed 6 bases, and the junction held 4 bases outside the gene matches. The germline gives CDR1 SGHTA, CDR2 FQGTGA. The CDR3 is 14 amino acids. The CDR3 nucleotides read TGTGCCAGCAGCTTAGGGACAGGGAGTCCTGAAGCTTTCTTT. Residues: CASSLGTGSPEAFF.

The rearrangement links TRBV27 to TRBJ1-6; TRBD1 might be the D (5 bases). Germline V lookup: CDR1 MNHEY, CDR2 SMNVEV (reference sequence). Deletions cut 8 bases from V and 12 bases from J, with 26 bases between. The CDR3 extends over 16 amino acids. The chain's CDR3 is CASGPETDGPFGPLHF. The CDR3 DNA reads TGTGCCAGCGGCCCAGAGACAGACGGCCCCTTCGGACCCCTCCACTTT.

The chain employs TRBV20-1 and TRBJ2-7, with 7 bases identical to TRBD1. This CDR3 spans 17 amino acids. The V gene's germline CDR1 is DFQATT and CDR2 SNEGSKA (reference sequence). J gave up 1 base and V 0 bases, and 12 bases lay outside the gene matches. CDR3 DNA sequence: TGCAGTGCTAGAGATCCCATGACAGGGACGGGGTCCTACGAGCAGTACTTC. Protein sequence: CSARDPMTGTGSYEQYF.